A selection of T cell receptor beta chains follows, all from one sample in a study of T-cell memory formation after mild COVID-19. In TCRdb, the 5' RACE reads were re-called with MiXCR into one record per CDR3 protein. The table shows approximately 150,000 distinct CDR3 sequences, with over 15% occurring only once. Sequenced input: PBMCs or a T cell subset sorted from them (not recorded which). The receptors were gathered from an adult woman who had mild COVID-19 (a few samples of this study predate the infection). Cell type and time point are not known. Each CDR3 is given with its conserved first and last residue. D genes are given only for firm matches. Clone size is stated in some rows and not others, as once, few, many or a class when expanded.

J	D	size	V	DNA	CDR3
TRBJ2-3	TRBD2	few	TRBV7-2	TGTGCCAGCAGCTGGGGGAAGGTGGCGGGAGGTTCCCTAATAAGCACAGATACGCAGTATTTT	CASSWGKVAGGSLISTDTQYF
TRBJ2-7	NA	NA	TRBV5-1	TGCGCCAGCAGCTTGGGGGTAGTCGACTCCTACGAGCAGTACTTC	CASSLGVVDSYEQYF
TRBJ1-2	NA	NA	TRBV29-1	TGCAGCGTTGGGGGAAACTATGGCTACACCTTC	CSVGGNYGYTF
TRBJ2-5	NA	few	TRBV7-3	TGTGCCAGCAGCTTAATCTCGTCTAGAGACGGGAAAGAGACCCAGTACTTC	CASSLISSRDGKETQYF
TRBJ1-1	NA	NA	TRBV29-1	TGCAGCGCCGGACAGCTGGGCACTGAAGCTTTCTTT	CSAGQLGTEAFF
TRBJ2-3	TRBD2	few	TRBV24-1	TGTGCCACCAGTGATCCAATAGCGGGGACAACAGATACGCAGTATTTT	CATSDPIAGTTDTQYF
TRBJ1-5	NA	few	TRBV7-2	TGTGCCAGCAGCCCACCGACAGTCAGAAGCAATCAGCCCCAGCATTTT	CASSPPTVRSNQPQHF
TRBJ1-5	TRBD1	once	TRBV6-2/TRBV6-3	TGTGCCAGCAGTTACTCCAGGGGGTTTCAGCCCCAGCATTTT	CASSYSRGFQPQHF
TRBJ2-1	TRBD2	NA	TRBV20-1	TGCAGTGCTGCAGGGACTAGCGATTACAATGAGCAGTTCTTC	CSAAGTSDYNEQFF
TRBJ2-7	TRBD2	few	TRBV10-3	TGTGCCATCAGTGAGGAAGGACTAGCGGTCTACGAGCAGTACTTC	CAISEEGLAVYEQYF